A selection of T cell receptor beta chains follows, all from one sample in a study of shared T cell receptors in the human thymus. Produced via immunoSEQ multiplex PCR; TCRdb's table is partial and in-frame only. The data contain about 730,000 clones, 70% to 90% of them singletons. These sequences were also reported in another study, on human thymus T cells.

Sequenced sample: thymocytes. Receptors originate from a girl less than two years old with a congenital heart defect. CDR3s include the opening cysteine and the closing phenylalanine or tryptophan. D genes are given only for firm matches. A row's size may be missing; if present it is once, few, many or a size class.

d_gene | j_gene | v_gene | abundance | CDR3aa | CDR3nt
- | TRBJ2-6 | TRBV27 | few | CASSLFPYSGANVLTF | TGTGCCAGCAGTTTATTCCCTTACTCTGGGGCCAACGTCCTGACTTTC
- | TRBJ2-2 | TRBV14 | - | CASSQAEGGELFF | TGTGCCAGCAGCCAAGCGGAGGGAGGGGAGCTGTTTTTT
- | TRBJ2-7 | TRBV2 | once | CASTGRQGAVYEQYF | TGTGCCAGCACCGGGAGGCAGGGGGCCGTCTACGAGCAGTACTTC
- | TRBJ1-4 | TRBV14 | - | CASSQDSFAKKINEKLFF | TGTGCCAGCAGCCAAGACTCCTTCGCGAAGAAAATTAATGAAAAACTGTTTTTT
- | TRBJ1-3 | TRBV5-8 | - | CASSSYDHRERGNTIYF | TGTGCCAGCAGCTCCTACGACCACAGGGAACGGGGAAACACCATATATTTT
- | TRBJ2-1 | TRBV18 | - | CASSPVPTGSNEQFF | TGTGCCAGCTCTCCTGTCCCAACGGGTTCTAATGAGCAGTTCTTC
- | TRBJ1-3 | TRBV6-1 | - | CASSLTGQAGNTIYF | TGTGCCAGCAGTTTGACAGGTCAAGCTGGAAACACCATATATTTT
- | TRBJ1-5 | TRBV5-6 | - | CASSLGRGLNQPQHF | TGTGCCAGCAGCTTGGGAAGGGGCCTCAATCAGCCCCAGCATTTT
TRBD1 | TRBJ2-5 | TRBV4-2 | few | CASSQERRTGDQETQYF | TGTGCCAGCAGCCAAGAGAGACGGACAGGGGACCAAGAGACCCAGTACTTC
TRBD1 | TRBJ2-1 | TRBV5-6 | - | CASSQDRGLYNEQFF | TGTGCCAGCAGCCAGGACAGGGGGCTGTACAATGAGCAGTTCTTC
TRBD1 | TRBJ1-3 | TRBV5-1 | - | CASSGGQGLSGNTIYF | TGCGCCAGCAGCGGTGGACAGGGACTCTCTGGAAACACCATATATTTT
- | TRBJ2-7 | TRBV5-1 | - | CASSPPRGAREQYF | TGCGCCAGCAGCCCCCCCAGGGGAGCCAGGGAGCAGTACTTC
TRBD2 | TRBJ2-1 | TRBV19 | - | CASKSGGACDEQFF | TGTGCCAGTAAAAGCGGGGGGGCTTGCGATGAGCAGTTCTTC
- | TRBJ2-1 | TRBV15 | - | CATSGDHNEQFF | TGTGCCACCTCGGGGGATCACAATGAGCAGTTCTTC
- | TRBJ2-1 | TRBV6-1 | - | CASSEWTVNLSNEQFF | TGTGCCAGCAGTGAATGGACAGTAAATCTGAGCAATGAGCAGTTCTTC
TRBD1 | TRBJ2-7 | TRBV7-8 | - | CASSRRDRAYEQYF | TGTGCCAGCAGTCGCCGGGACAGGGCCTACGAGCAGTACTTC
- | TRBJ1-5 | TRBV28 | - | CASDSLEPYSNQPQHF | TGTGCCAGCGACAGCTTGGAACCCTATAGCAATCAGCCCCAGCATTTT
TRBD2 | TRBJ2-7 | TRBV6-6 | few | CASRFYSGNYEQYF | TGTGCCAGCAGATTTTATAGCGGGAACTACGAGCAGTACTTC
- | TRBJ1-4 | TRBV28 | - | CASISQYRRDTEKLFF | TGTGCCAGCATTTCCCAATACAGGAGGGATACTGAAAAACTGTTTTTT
TRBD2 | TRBJ2-2 | TRBV4-1 | once | CASSQVWLAGNTGELFF | TGCGCCAGCAGCCAAGTCTGGCTAGCGGGGAACACCGGGGAGCTGTTTTTT
TRBD1 | TRBJ1-2 | TRBV7-9 | - | CASSIRQGLLYGYTF | TGTGCCAGCAGCATAAGACAGGGTCTACTCTATGGCTACACCTTC
- | TRBJ1-1 | TRBV9 | - | CASSVTTGNTEAFF | TGTGCCAGCAGCGTTACGACAGGGAACACTGAAGCTTTCTTT
- | TRBJ2-3 | TRBV14 | - | CASSQEAHLGARTDTQYF | TGTGCCAGCAGCCAAGAAGCCCACTTAGGGGCTCGCACAGATACGCAGTATTTT
- | TRBJ2-2 | TRBV7-9 | few | CASSLGGGSNTGELFF | TGTGCCAGCAGCTTAGGTGGGGGCAGCAACACCGGGGAGCTGTTTTTT
- | TRBJ2-6 | TRBV27 | - | CASSLSEGVAETGSGANVLTF | TGTGCCAGCAGTTTATCGGAGGGAGTGGCAGAAACTGGCTCTGGGGCCAACGTCCTGACTTTC
- | TRBJ2-1 | TRBV19 | - | CASSPSWDLFF | TGTGCCAGTAGCCCTAGCTGGGATTTGTTCTTC
- | TRBJ2-1 | TRBV7-8 | - | CASSCATDNNEQFF | TGTGCCAGCAGCTGCGCGACAGATAACAATGAGCAGTTCTTC
TRBD1 | TRBJ1-1 | TRBV6-5 | - | CASSSLPTGGLGAFF | TGTGCCAGCAGCTCATTACCGACAGGGGGGCTTGGAGCTTTCTTT
- | TRBJ2-1 | TRBV28 | - | CASSRPQRGTYNEQFF | TGTGCCAGCAGTCGCCCGCAAAGGGGGACCTACAATGAGCAGTTCTTC
- | TRBJ1-2 | TRBV5-1 | few | CASSPPLGRDNYGYTF | TGCGCCAGCAGCCCACCCCTTGGCAGGGATAACTATGGCTACACCTTC
TRBD2 | TRBJ2-3 | TRBV5-1 | - | CASSLRSSGARYF | TGCGCCAGCAGCTTGCGTTCTAGCGGGGCTAGGTATTTT
TRBD1 | TRBJ1-4 | TRBV2 | - | CASSGQGAQYEKLFF | TGTGCCAGCAGTGGACAGGGGGCTCAGTATGAAAAACTGTTTTTT
- | TRBJ2-2 | TRBV4-1 | - | CASSQGGLRDLVFTGELFF | TGCGCCAGCAGCCAAGGGGGACTCCGGGACCTCGTTTTCACCGGGGAGCTGTTTTTT
TRBD1 | TRBJ1-1 | TRBV30 | - | CAWTTGGNTEAFF | TGTGCCTGGACCACAGGGGGGAACACTGAAGCTTTCTTT
- | TRBJ1-2 | TRBV28 | - | CASSLLVEGSEGYTF | TGTGCCAGCAGTTTATTAGTCGAGGGTTCGGAAGGCTACACCTTC
- | TRBJ2-1 | TRBV7-8 | once | CASSLVPSDEQFF | TGTGCCAGCAGCTTAGTACCTTCGGATGAGCAGTTCTTC
- | TRBJ2-5 | TRBV5-1 | - | CASSLRGAPEETQYF | TGCGCCAGCAGCTTGCGGGGGGCGCCTGAAGAGACCCAGTACTTC
- | TRBJ1-1 | TRBV30 | - | CAWTLLRVTGPYMNTEAFF | TGTGCCTGGACCCTACTGAGGGTTACAGGGCCCTATATGAACACTGAAGCTTTCTTT
TRBD1 | TRBJ2-7 | TRBV2 | - | CASSYRDSFHEQYF | TGTGCCAGCAGTTACCGGGACAGTTTCCACGAGCAGTACTTC
- | TRBJ2-1 | TRBV27 | - | CASRREIWFF | TGTGCCAGCAGGCGGGAAATTTGGTTCTTC
- | TRBJ2-3 | TRBV5-1 | - | CASQTGSTDTQYF | TGCGCCAGCCAGACAGGTAGCACAGATACGCAGTATTTT
- | TRBJ1-1 | TRBV7-9 | - | CASSSLKLGPSFEDTEAFF | TGTGCCAGCAGCTCCTTAAAACTAGGGCCCTCCTTTGAAGACACTGAAGCTTTCTTT
TRBD1 | TRBJ1-5 | TRBV5-8 | - | CASSRQGQGNQPQHF | TGTGCCAGCAGCCGACAGGGACAGGGCAATCAGCCCCAGCATTTT
TRBD2 | TRBJ2-1 | TRBV9 | - | CASSTGGGGLKNEQFF | TGTGCCAGCAGCACGGGCGGGGGAGGGCTTAAGAATGAGCAGTTCTTC
- | TRBJ1-6 | TRBV28 | - | CASSSGNSPLHF | TGTGCCAGCAGTTCAGGGAATTCACCCCTCCACTTT